Included here is one T cell receptor (beta chain) sequence, with context. This entry belongs to a study of blood T cell repertoires in COVID-19. Study at large: There were acute and convalescent COVID-19 samples, and they came from the United States, Italy and Spain.

Participant-reported clinical history was the basis for cohort assignment. Either two negative PCRs, clearance, or symptom resolution qualified Cohort 3 donors as recovered. Original data processing: Using reference gene primer amplification, nucleated cell counts were estimated. TCRdb's copy holds only in-frame clones and misses some; the assay was immunoSEQ multiplex PCR. That table gives V, J and clone size, and the DNA gave D and trimming. The sample carries roughly 19,000 clones, 88% recorded once. Germline V gene lookup returns CDR1 MDHEN and CDR2 SYDVKM. The CDR3 is 14 amino acids. V lost 4 bases and J lost 10, with 14 bases in between.

This receptor was taken from a woman aged 25-40 years who had recovered from COVID-19. The chain has TRBV28 and TRBJ1-6; the D gene is possibly TRBD1 (5 bases). Sequenced sample: PBMCs or T cells enriched from blood (not recorded which). As DNA, the CDR3 is TGTGCCAGCAGTTCCCCGGGACTCCGCTCACCCCTCCACTTT. It translates to CASSSPGLRSPLHF. Full variable domain (missing parts from reference TRBV28 and TRBJ1-6): DVKVTQSSRYLVKRTGEKVFLECVQDMDHENMFWYRQDPGLGLRLIYFSYDVKMKEKGDIPEGYSVSREKKERFSLILESASTNQTSMYLCASSSPGLRSPLHFGNGTRLTVT.